This T cell receptor beta chain was identified during a study of blood T cell repertoires in COVID-19. On the study more broadly: Both acute and convalescent COVID-19 samples were obtained from the United States, Italy and Spain. PBMCs, B-cell-depleted T cells, or T cells provided the cDNA or gDNA that made up the material.

Original methodology: Reference gene primer amplification yielded estimated nucleated cell counts. Sequencing was performed with immunoSEQ multiplex PCR; in TCRdb, only in-frame clones are kept and a portion is missing. The V and J calls and clone size were taken over from that table, and D and trimming were inferred from the DNA. The sample consists of around 250,000 clones, roughly 84% of them appearing once. Looked up from germline, CDR1 is GTSNPN and CDR2 is SVGIG (reference sequence). The CDR3 covers 13 residues. The V gene lost 0 bases and the J gene lost 1 base, with 6 bases spanning the gap. On this clone itself: This sample includes further DNA sequences coding for the same CDR3.

Sample: peripheral blood. The V call is TRBV30, the J call TRBJ1-1; no definite D call. This TCR was sampled from a woman in her thirties or forties who had recovered from COVID-19. CDR3 sequence: CAWSVRGNTEAFF. The CDR3 region has the DNA TGTGCCTGGAGTGTAAGAGGGAACACTGAAGCTTTCTTT.